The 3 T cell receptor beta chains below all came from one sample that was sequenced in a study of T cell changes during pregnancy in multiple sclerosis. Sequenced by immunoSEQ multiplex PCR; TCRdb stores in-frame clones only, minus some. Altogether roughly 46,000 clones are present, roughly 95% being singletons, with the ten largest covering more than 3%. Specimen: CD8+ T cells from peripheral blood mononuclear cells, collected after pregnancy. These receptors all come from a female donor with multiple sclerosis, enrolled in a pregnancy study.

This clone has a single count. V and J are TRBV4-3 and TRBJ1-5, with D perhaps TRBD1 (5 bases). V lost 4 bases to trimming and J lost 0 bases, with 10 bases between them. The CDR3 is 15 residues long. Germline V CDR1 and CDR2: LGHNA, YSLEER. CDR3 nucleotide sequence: TGCGCCAGCAGCCCGGGACTCAATAGCAATCAGCCCCAGCATTTT. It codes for CASSPGLNSNQPQHF.

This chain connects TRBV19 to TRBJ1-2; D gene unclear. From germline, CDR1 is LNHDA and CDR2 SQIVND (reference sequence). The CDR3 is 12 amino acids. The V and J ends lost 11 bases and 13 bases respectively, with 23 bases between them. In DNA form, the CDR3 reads TGTGCCGCCCAGCTGACTGGCCCAGATCGCACCTTC. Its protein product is CAAQLTGPDRTF.

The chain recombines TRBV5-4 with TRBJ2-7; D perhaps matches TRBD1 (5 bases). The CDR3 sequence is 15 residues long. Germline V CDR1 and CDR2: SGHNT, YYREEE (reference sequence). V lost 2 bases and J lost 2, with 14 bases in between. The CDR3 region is CASSFVGSGTYEQYF. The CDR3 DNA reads TGTGCCAGCAGCTTTGTGGGGTCAGGGACCTACGAGCAGTACTTC.